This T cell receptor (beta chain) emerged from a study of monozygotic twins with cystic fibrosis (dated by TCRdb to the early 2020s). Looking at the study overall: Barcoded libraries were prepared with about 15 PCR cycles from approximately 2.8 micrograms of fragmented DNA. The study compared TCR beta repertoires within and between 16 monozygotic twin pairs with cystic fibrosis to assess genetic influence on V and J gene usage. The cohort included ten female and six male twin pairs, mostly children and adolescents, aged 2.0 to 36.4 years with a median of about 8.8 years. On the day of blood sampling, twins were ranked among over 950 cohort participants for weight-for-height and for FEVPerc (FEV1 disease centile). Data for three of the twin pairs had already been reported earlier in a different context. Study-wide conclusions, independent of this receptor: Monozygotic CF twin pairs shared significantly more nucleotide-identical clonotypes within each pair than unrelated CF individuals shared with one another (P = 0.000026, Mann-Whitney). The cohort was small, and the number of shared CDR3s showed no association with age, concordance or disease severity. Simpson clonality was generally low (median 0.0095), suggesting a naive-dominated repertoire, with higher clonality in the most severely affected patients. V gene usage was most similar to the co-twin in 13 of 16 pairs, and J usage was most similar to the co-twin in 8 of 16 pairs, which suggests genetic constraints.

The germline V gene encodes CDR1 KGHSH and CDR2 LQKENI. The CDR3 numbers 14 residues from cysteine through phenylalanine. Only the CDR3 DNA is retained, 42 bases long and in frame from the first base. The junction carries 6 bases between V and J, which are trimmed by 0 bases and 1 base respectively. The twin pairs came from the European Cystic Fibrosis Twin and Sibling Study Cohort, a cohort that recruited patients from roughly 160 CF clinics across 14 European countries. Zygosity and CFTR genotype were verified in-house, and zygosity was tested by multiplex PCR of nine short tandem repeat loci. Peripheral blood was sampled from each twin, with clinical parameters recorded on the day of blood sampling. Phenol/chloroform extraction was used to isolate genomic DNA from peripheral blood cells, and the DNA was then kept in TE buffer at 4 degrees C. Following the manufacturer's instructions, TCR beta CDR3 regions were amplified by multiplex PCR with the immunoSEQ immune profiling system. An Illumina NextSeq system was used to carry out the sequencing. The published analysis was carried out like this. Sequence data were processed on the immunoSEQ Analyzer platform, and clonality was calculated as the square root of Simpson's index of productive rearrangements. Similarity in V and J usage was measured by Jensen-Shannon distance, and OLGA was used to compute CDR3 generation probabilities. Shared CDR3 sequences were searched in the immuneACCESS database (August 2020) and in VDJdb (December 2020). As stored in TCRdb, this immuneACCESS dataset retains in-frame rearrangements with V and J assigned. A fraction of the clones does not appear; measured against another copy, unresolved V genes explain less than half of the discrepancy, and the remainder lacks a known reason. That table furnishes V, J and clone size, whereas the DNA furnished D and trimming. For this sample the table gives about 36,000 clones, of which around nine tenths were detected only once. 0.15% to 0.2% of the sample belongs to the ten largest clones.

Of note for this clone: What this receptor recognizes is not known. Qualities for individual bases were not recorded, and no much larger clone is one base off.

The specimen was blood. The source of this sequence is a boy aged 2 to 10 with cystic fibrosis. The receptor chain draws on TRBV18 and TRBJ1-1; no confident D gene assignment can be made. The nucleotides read TGTGCCAGCTCACCACCATCAGGGAACACTGAAGCTTTCTTT. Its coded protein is CASSPPSGNTEAFF.